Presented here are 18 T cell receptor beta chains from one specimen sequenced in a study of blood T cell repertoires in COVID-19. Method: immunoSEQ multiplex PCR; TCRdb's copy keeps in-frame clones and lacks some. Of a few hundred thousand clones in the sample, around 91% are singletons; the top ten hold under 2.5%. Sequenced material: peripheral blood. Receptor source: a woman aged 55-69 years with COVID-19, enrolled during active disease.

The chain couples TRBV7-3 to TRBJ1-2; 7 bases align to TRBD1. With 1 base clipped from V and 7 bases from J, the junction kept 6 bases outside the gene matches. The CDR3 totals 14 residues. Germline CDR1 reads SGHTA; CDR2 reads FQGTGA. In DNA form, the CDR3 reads TGTGCCAGCAGCTTAAACCCGAACAGGGGTGGCTACACCTTC. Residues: CASSLNPNRGGYTF.

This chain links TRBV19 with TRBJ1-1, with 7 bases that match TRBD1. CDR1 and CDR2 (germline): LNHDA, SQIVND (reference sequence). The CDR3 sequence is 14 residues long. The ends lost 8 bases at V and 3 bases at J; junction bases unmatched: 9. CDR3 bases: TGTGCCAGTCAAAAGGGGGCCGGGGACACTGAAGCTTTCTTT. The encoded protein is CASQKGAGDTEAFF.

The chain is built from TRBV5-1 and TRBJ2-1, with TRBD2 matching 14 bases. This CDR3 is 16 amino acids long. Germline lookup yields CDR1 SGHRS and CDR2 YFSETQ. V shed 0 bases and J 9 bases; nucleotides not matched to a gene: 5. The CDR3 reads CASSLEGLAGVGEQFF. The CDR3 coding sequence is TGCGCCAGCAGCTTGGAGGGACTAGCGGGGGTGGGTGAGCAGTTCTTC.

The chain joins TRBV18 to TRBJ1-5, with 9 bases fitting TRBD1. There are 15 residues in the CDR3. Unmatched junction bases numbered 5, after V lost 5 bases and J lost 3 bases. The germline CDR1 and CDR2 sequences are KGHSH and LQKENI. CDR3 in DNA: TGTGCCAGCTCAGCCGGGACAGGGATCAATCAGCCCCAGCATTTT. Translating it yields CASSAGTGINQPQHF.

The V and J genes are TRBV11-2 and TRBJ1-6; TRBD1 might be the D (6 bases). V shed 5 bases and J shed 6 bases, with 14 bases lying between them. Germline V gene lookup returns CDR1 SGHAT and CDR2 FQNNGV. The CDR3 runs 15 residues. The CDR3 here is CASSIAGGVNSPLHF. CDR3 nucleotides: TGTGCCAGCAGCATTGCGGGGGGCGTTAATTCACCCCTCCACTTT.

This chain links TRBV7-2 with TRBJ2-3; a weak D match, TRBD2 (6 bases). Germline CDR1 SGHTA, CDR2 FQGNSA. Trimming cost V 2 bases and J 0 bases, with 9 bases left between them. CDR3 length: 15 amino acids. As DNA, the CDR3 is TGTGCCAGCAGCTTAAAGCGGGTTAGCACAGATACGCAGTATTTT. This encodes CASSLKRVSTDTQYF.

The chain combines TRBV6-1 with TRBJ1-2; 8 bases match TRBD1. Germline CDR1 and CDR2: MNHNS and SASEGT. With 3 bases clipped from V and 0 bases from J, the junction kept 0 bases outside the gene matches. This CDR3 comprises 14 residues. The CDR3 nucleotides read TGTGCCAGCAGTGACAGGGGGCCTAACTATGGCTACACCTTC. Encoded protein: CASSDRGPNYGYTF.

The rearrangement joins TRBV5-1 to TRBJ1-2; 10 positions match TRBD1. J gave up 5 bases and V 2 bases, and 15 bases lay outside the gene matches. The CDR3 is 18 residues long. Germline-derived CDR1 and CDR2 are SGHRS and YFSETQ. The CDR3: CASSLGTGEFFKGYGYTF. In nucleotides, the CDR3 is TGCGCCAGCAGCTTAGGGACAGGGGAGTTCTTTAAGGGATATGGCTACACCTTC.

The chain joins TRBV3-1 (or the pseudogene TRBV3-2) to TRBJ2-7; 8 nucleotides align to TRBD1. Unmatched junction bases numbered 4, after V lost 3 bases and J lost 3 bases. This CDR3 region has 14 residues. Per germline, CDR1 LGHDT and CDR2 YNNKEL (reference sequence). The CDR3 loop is CASSHRQGYYEQYF. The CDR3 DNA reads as TGTGCCAGCAGCCACCGACAGGGGTACTACGAGCAGTACTTC.

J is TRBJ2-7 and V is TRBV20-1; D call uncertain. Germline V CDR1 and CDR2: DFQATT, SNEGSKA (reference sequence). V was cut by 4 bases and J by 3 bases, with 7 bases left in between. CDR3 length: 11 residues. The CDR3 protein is CSATVYYEQYF. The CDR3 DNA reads TGCAGTGCTACGGTATACTACGAGCAGTACTTC.

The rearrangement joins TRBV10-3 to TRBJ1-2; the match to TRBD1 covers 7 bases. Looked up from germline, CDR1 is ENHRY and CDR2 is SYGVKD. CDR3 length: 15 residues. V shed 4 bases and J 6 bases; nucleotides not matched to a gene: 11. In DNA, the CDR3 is TGTGCCATCAGTGTAGGGGGCTCCTCGGTAGATGGCTACACCTTC. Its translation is CAISVGGSSVDGYTF.

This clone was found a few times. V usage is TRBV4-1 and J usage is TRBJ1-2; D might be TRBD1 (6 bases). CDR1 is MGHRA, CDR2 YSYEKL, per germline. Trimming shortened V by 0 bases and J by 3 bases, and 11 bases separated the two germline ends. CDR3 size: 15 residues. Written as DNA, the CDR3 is TGCGCCAGCAGCCAAGAAGGGGGGGCTGACTATGGCTACACCTTC. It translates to CASSQEGGADYGYTF.

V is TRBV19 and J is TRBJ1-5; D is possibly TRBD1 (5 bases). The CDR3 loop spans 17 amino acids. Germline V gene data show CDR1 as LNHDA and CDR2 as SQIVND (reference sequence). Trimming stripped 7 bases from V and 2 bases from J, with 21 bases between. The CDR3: CASKGDWGLGGNQPQHF. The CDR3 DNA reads TGTGCCAGTAAAGGGGACTGGGGCCTCGGGGGCAATCAGCCCCAGCATTTT.

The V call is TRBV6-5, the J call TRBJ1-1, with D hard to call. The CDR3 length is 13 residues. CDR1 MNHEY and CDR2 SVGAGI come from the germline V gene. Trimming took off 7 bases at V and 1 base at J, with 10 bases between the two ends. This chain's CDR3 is CASNRLQNTEAFF. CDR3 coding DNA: TGTGCCAGCAATAGACTTCAGAACACTGAAGCTTTCTTT.

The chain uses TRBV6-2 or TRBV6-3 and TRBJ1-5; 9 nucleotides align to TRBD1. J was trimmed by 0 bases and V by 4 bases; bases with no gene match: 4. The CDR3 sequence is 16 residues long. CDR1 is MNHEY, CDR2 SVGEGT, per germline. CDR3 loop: CASSLQGAGSNQPQHF. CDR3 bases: TGTGCCAGCAGTTTACAGGGGGCTGGTAGCAATCAGCCCCAGCATTTT.

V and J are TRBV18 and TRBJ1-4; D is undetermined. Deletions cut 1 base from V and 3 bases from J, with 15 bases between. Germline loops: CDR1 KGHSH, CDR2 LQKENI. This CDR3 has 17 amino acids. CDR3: CASSPRTGIDANEKLFF. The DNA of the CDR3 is TGTGCCAGCTCACCACGTACGGGAATAGACGCTAATGAAAAACTGTTTTTT.

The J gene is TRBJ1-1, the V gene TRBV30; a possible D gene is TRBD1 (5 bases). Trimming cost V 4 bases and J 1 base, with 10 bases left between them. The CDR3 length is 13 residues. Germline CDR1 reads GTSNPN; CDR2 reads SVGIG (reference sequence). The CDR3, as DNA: TGTGCCTGGACGACGGGGGGGAACACTGAAGCTTTCTTT. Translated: CAWTTGGNTEAFF.

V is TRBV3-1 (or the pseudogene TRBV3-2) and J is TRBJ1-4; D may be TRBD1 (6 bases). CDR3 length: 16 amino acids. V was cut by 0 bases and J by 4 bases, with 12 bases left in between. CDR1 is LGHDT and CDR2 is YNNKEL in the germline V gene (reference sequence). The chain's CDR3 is CASSQDPGASNEKLFF. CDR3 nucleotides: TGTGCCAGCAGCCAAGATCCAGGGGCGAGTAATGAAAAACTGTTTTTT.